Following are 17 T cell receptor beta chains from one sample sequenced in a study of cytomegalovirus exposure and HLA in healthy donors (dated by TCRdb to the late 2010s). Preparation of the library involved the immunoSEQ multiplex PCR assay. For the multiplex PCR, a mixture combining 60 forward primers for TCR Vbeta segments and 13 reverse primers for TCR Jbeta segments was used. Here the immuneACCESS table is served through TCRdb, limited to in-frame sequences with V and J called. Missing clones are a known gap in these copies; in checked studies unresolved V genes cover under half, and the rest lacks a known reason. The sample table records roughly 160,000 clones; about 82% of these occur just once. The top ten hold 1% of the sample. The specimen was PBMCs. The receptors were sampled from a woman between 45 and 60 years old in good health and CMV-seropositive.

CDR3 protein: CASSLQGGNTEAFF. CDR3 in DNA: TGTGCCAGCAGCTTACAGGGTGGGAACACTGAAGCTTTCTTT. The chain is built from TRBV7-2 and TRBJ1-1; D perhaps matches TRBD1 (5 bases). The CDR3 is 14 amino acids. CDR1 and CDR2 (germline): SGHTA, FQGNSA. V was pared by 2 bases and J by 1 base, with 8 bases between.

This chain uses TRBV27 with TRBJ2-6; D uncertain. In germline, CDR1 is MNHEY, CDR2 SMNVEV (reference sequence). The CDR3 is 14 residues long. Trimming removed 8 bases at V and 1 base at J, with 9 bases between. The CDR3 sequence is CASRRSSGANVLTF. CDR3 DNA sequence: TGTGCCAGCCGTAGGAGTTCTGGGGCCAACGTCCTGACTTTC.

V and J are TRBV7-9 and TRBJ2-7; the match to TRBD2 covers 8 bases. The germline gives CDR1 SEHNR, CDR2 FQNEAQ (reference sequence). V was pared by 3 bases and J by 9 bases, with 4 bases of the junction left unmatched. This CDR3 spans 12 amino acids. The CDR3 DNA sequence: TGTGCCAGCAGCTTGTTCACTAGCGGGCAGTACTTC. It encodes CASSLFTSGQYF. The variable domain in full, with the rest retrieved from reference TRBV7-9 and TRBJ2-7, is DTGVSQNPRHKITKRGQNVTFRCDPISEHNRLYWYRQTLGQGPEFLTYFQNEAQLEKSRLLSDRFSAERPKGSFSTLEIQRTEQGDSAMYLCASSLFTSGQYFGPGTRLTVT.

The chain links TRBV4-2 to TRBJ2-2; D is undetermined. This CDR3 spans 19 amino acids. The germline gives CDR1 LGHNA, CDR2 YNFKEQ. The ends were cut back, 1 base at V and 0 bases at J, with 18 bases in the middle. The CDR3 coding sequence is TGTGCCAGCAGCCAAGTTTCCGGGTCCGATTACGCGAACACCGGGGAGCTGTTTTTT. It is translated as CASSQVSGSDYANTGELFF.

This sequence joins TRBV19 and TRBJ2-1; D unclear. The germline CDR1 and CDR2 sequences are LNHDA and SQIVND (reference sequence). The V end was cut by 4 bases, the J end by 8 bases, with 6 bases between. This CDR3 has 11 amino acids. The CDR3 region is CASSTDDEQFF. In nucleotides, the CDR3 is TGTGCCAGTAGTACAGACGATGAGCAGTTCTTC.

V is TRBV29-1 and J is TRBJ1-4; TRBD1 agrees at 7 bases. Germline V lookup: CDR1 SQVTM, CDR2 ANQGSEA. The CDR3 sequence is 14 residues long. Unmatched junction bases numbered 12, after V lost 6 bases and J lost 8 bases. For the CDR3, the DNA is TGCAGCGTAAAAGAACAGGGGTTGGGGGAAAAACTGTTTTTT. Amino acids: CSVKEQGLGEKLFF.

The V gene is TRBV14, the J gene TRBJ2-1; D might be TRBD2 (5 bases). Looked up from germline, CDR1 is SGHDN and CDR2 is FVKESK. Trimming stripped 4 bases from V and 7 bases from J, with 14 bases between. CDR3 length: 14 amino acids. CDR3 nucleotides: TGTGCCAGCAGCCCCGTGTCCCCGGGAAATGAGCAGTTCTTC. This translates into CASSPVSPGNEQFF. The entire variable domain, with the rest obtained from reference TRBV14 and TRBJ2-1, is as follows: EAGVTQFPSHSVIEKGQTVTLRCDPISGHDNLYWYRRVMGKEIKFLLHFVKESKQDESGMPNNRFLAERTGGTYSTLKVQPAELEDSGVYFCASSPVSPGNEQFFGPGTRLTVL.

The chain has TRBV5-1 and TRBJ2-3; no firm D call. Germline V gene lookup returns CDR1 SGHRS and CDR2 YFSETQ. V was pared by 4 bases and J by 2 bases, with 8 bases between. The CDR3 spans 13 residues. The CDR3 sequence is CASSPDSTDTQYF. The DNA of the CDR3 is TGCGCCAGCAGCCCCGACTCCACAGATACGCAGTATTTT.

The chain employs TRBV19 and TRBJ1-2; TRBD1 matches 10 bases. Germline assignment: CDR1 LNHDA and CDR2 SQIVND (reference sequence). The length of the CDR3 is 18 residues. J was trimmed by 6 bases and V by 6 bases; bases with no gene match: 19. The CDR3 here is CASSQLTTGGAGLDGYTF. CDR3 in DNA: TGTGCCAGTAGCCAGCTTACGACAGGGGGCGCAGGGTTGGATGGCTACACCTTC.

The J gene is TRBJ2-3, the V gene TRBV4-3; 8 nucleotides line up with TRBD2. This CDR3 region has 16 residues. CDR1 and CDR2 from the germline V gene are LGHNA and YSLEER. With V trimmed by 2 bases and J by 0 bases, 4 bases remained unmatched. CDR3 DNA sequence: TGCGCCAGCAGCCAATGGGCGGGGGGAAGCACAGATACGCAGTATTTT. Translation gives CASSQWAGGSTDTQYF.

This chain connects TRBV5-8 to TRBJ2-6; no clear D gene. Per germline, CDR1 SGHTS and CDR2 YDEGEE. The CDR3 runs to 15 residues. V gave up 1 base and J gave up 0 bases, with 5 bases separating them. CDR3 in amino acids: CASSLTVSGANVLTF. CDR3 nucleotides: TGTGCCAGCAGCTTGACAGTCTCTGGGGCCAACGTCCTGACTTTC.

A few counts support this clone. This chain connects TRBV5-5 to TRBJ2-7; 15 bases fit TRBD2. The CDR3 has 16 amino acids. CDR1 is SGHKS, CDR2 YYEKEE, per germline (reference sequence). Germline trimming cut 5 bases from V and 6 bases from J; bases unmatched to any gene: 9. The CDR3 protein is CASRPGTSGGLGEQYF. The DNA of the CDR3 is TGTGCCAGCAGACCAGGGACTAGCGGGGGGTTGGGCGAGCAGTACTTC.

This sequence joins TRBV25-1 and TRBJ2-7; 9 nucleotides line up with TRBD1. From germline, CDR1 is MGHDK and CDR2 SYGVNS. V lost 7 bases, J lost 6 bases, and 10 bases stayed unmatched. The CDR3 sequence is 14 residues long. CDR3 DNA: TGTGCCAGCAACCGGGACAGGGCCTCGAGCGAGCAGTACTTC. It translates to CASNRDRASSEQYF.

The chain combines TRBV19 with TRBJ2-2, with 8 bases aligning to TRBD1. Germline lookup yields CDR1 LNHDA and CDR2 SQIVND (reference sequence). This CDR3 spans 15 amino acids. The junction had 6 bases not matched to a gene; V was cut back by 4 bases and J by 5 bases. This chain's CDR3 is CASSKPGGRTGELFF. DNA of the CDR3: TGTGCCAGTAGTAAACCAGGGGGCAGGACCGGGGAGCTGTTTTTT. Full variable domain (rest looked up from reference TRBV19 and TRBJ2-2): DGGITQSPKYLFRKEGQNVTLSCEQNLNHDAMYWYRQDPGQGLRLIYYSQIVNDFQKGDIAEGYSVSREKKESFPLTVTSAQKNPTAFYLCASSKPGGRTGELFFGEGSRLTVL.

The chain has TRBV30 and TRBJ2-4; D is possibly TRBD2 (5 bases). The CDR3 has 13 amino acids. Germline CDR1 reads GTSNPN; CDR2 reads SVGIG (reference sequence). Trimming took 3 bases from V and 7 from J, leaving 13 bases between them. The CDR3 DNA reads TGTGCCTGGAGGGACTGGTTTATGAACATTCAGTACTTC. Protein product: CAWRDWFMNIQYF.

This clone was observed a single time. CDR3 bases: TGTGCCAGCAGCCAAGACGGGGACAGGGTGAACACTGAAGCTTTCTTT. Translation: CASSQDGDRVNTEAFF. The rearrangement joins TRBV4-2 to TRBJ1-1, with TRBD1 matching over 9 bases. CDR1 is LGHNA and CDR2 is YNFKEQ in the germline V gene. The junction had 2 bases not matched to a gene; V was cut back by 0 bases and J by 0 bases. The CDR3 spans 16 residues.

The chain carries TRBV5-4 and TRBJ2-1; 7 nucleotides match TRBD2. In germline, CDR1 is SGHNT, CDR2 YYREEE (reference sequence). CDR3 length: 16 residues. Losses at the gene ends were 0 bases for V and 7 bases for J; bases not matched to a gene: 10. CDR3 bases: TGTGCCAGCAGCTTGGTGACGCGCGGGAGTAGGAATGAGCAGTTCTTC. The encoded protein is CASSLVTRGSRNEQFF.